This passage covers 3 T cell receptor beta chains from one sample sequenced in a study of cytomegalovirus exposure and HLA in healthy donors. The study ran its PCR with 60 Vbeta and 13 Jbeta primers. Some clones are missing from TCRdb's copy, which holds only in-frame ones; the method was immunoSEQ multiplex PCR. The sample holds approximately 150,000 clones, roughly 78% seen once. Sequenced: PBMCs. The receptors shown here come from a man aged 35 to 55 in good health and CMV-seronegative.

The chain recombines TRBV6-5 with TRBJ2-1; possible D gene TRBD1, 6 bases. Germline CDR1 is MNHEY and CDR2 is SVGAGI. The CDR3 spans 14 residues. The V end was cut by 2 bases, the J end by 8 bases, with 13 bases between. The CDR3 loop reads CASSYGGLNDEQFF. The CDR3 DNA follows: TGTGCCAGCAGTTACGGGGGCTTAAACGATGAGCAGTTCTTC.

The chain carries TRBV13 and TRBJ1-6; the match to TRBD1 covers 7 bases. CDR1 is PRHDT, CDR2 FYEKMQ, per germline (reference sequence). The J segment lost 7 bases and the V segment lost 5 bases, leaving 8 bases of the junction unmatched. The CDR3 covers 15 residues. The CDR3 region has the DNA TGTGCCAGCAGCCCGGGACAGCTGATGAATTCACCCCTCCACTTT. Protein: CASSPGQLMNSPLHF.

There are a few counts of this clone. The rearrangement uses TRBV6-4 and TRBJ1-5; maybe TRBD1 (5 bases). CDR1 is MRHNA, CDR2 SNTAGT, per germline. Between the trimmed V and J ends, which lost 3 bases and 6 bases, there was a span of 15 bases. The CDR3 sequence is 15 residues long. CDR3 coding DNA: TGTGCCAGCAGTGAATCGGATCAGGGCGGTCAGCCCCAGCATTTT. Translation: CASSESDQGGQPQHF.